The 6 T cell receptor beta chains below were found in one sample sequenced in a study of blood T cells in healthy people across ages. Using a J-beta primer mix together with a sample-barcoded 5' primer, a second PCR was run for roughly 7 to 12 cycles. TCRdb independently ran MiXCR on the 5' RACE reads; one entry per CDR3 protein. The sample consists of 650,000 to 700,000 distinct CDR3 sequences, around 32% of them appearing once. The sample comprised blood. The receptors were sampled from a woman of 80 years or more in good health.

This clonotype was found many times. A much larger clone differs from this one at a single base, so this may be a read error. V gene TRBV7-2 combines with J gene TRBJ1-2; TRBD1 matches 7 bases. Germline V gives CDR1 SGHTA, CDR2 FQGNSA. The CDR3 extends over 15 amino acids. V lost 7 bases to trimming and J lost 8 bases; unmatched junction nucleotides: 16. This CDR3 reads CASTAWEGARGGYTF. The CDR3, as DNA: TGTGCCAGCACCGCCTGGGAGGGGGCAAGGGGGGGCTACACCTTC.

This clonotype was seen at least ten times. The chain is built from TRBV20-1 and TRBJ2-7; 12 bases agree with TRBD2. V lost 1 base to trimming and J lost 4 bases; unmatched junction nucleotides: 5. The CDR3 is 15 amino acids. CDR1 and CDR2 from the germline V gene are DFQATT and SNEGSKA (reference sequence). Here the CDR3 DNA reads TGCAGTGCTAGAGCTCGGACTAGCGGGGTATACGAGCAGTACTTC. Translated: CSARARTSGVYEQYF.

This clonotype was recorded many times. The chain has TRBV12-3 or TRBV12-4 and TRBJ2-1, with D possibly TRBD1 on 5 matching bases. The V and J ends lost 5 bases and 9 bases respectively, with 14 bases between them. The CDR3 sequence is 13 residues long. The CDR3 nucleotides are TGTGCCAGCAGTAACCAGGGCTCCGGTGAGCAGTTCTTC. Encoded protein: CASSNQGSGEQFF.

The chain employs TRBV6-2 or TRBV6-3 and TRBJ1-5, with D unclear. The CDR3 sequence is 14 residues long. Between the trimmed V and J ends, which lost 8 bases and 0 bases, there was a span of 11 bases. Germline CDR1 and CDR2: MNHEY and SVGEGT. This chain's CDR3 is CASGGENSNQPQHF. CDR3 sequence (DNA): TGTGCCAGCGGAGGAGAGAATAGCAATCAGCCCCAGCATTTT.

The rearrangement joins TRBV5-6 to TRBJ2-2; D might be TRBD2 (5 bases). Looked up from germline, CDR1 is SGHDT and CDR2 is YYEEEE. The CDR3 spans 13 residues. V lost 2 bases and J 7 bases, leaving 9 bases between the germline ends. The CDR3 DNA follows: TGTGCCAGCAGCTTTGCTAGCAGCGGGGAGCTGTTTTTT. This encodes CASSFASSGELFF. Complete variable domain (other parts from reference TRBV5-6 and TRBJ2-2): DAGVTQSPTHLIKTRGQQVTLRCSPKSGHDTVSWYQQALGQGPQFIFQYYEEEERQRGNFPDRFSGHQFPNYSSELNVNALLLGDSALYLCASSFASSGELFFGEGSRLTVL.

This clonotype was detected ten times or more. J is TRBJ2-1 and V is TRBV20-1; the D is unclear. The V and J ends lost 6 bases and 10 bases respectively, with 19 bases between them. Germline V lookup: CDR1 DFQATT, CDR2 SNEGSKA (reference sequence). CDR3 length: 13 amino acids. CDR3 coding DNA: TGCAGTGCACCCGCCGGGCGCCACACAGAGCAGTTCTTC. It is translated as CSAPAGRHTEQFF.